These 22 T cell receptor beta chains were sequenced from one sample in a study of beta chain features in type 1 diabetes. General study points: TCRB CDR3s from Type 1 diabetes patients were moderately but significantly shorter in all four CD4+ subsets.

Their specific antigens are unknown. Every bit of the isolated RNA underwent reverse transcription, so sequencing read expressed TCRB transcripts. Produced via immunoSEQ multiplex PCR; TCRdb's table is partial and in-frame only. This table holds 400,000 or so clones, around an eighth found once. Source material: naive CD4+ T cells from blood. The source of these receptors is a young woman with type 1 diabetes.

The rearrangement uses TRBV15 and TRBJ2-6, with D tentatively TRBD2 (6 bases). The CDR3 runs 16 residues. CDR1 and CDR2 from the germline V gene are LNHNV and YYDKDF (reference sequence). The V gene lost 9 bases and the J gene lost 2 bases, with 17 bases spanning the gap. The CDR3, as DNA: TGTGCCACTACGACGGCGGGGCACCCTGGGGCCAACGTCCTGACTTTC. This codes for CATTTAGHPGANVLTF.

This clone was picked up a small number of times. The gene calls are TRBV4-2 and TRBJ2-7; possibly TRBD1 for D (6 bases). Germline-derived CDR1 and CDR2 are LGHNA and YNFKEQ. Trimming stripped 1 base from V and 10 bases from J, with 14 bases between. The CDR3 runs 13 residues. This CDR3 is CASSQGDQGSQYF. In DNA, the CDR3 is TGTGCCAGCAGCCAAGGGGATCAGGGGAGCCAGTACTTC.

This clone occurred a few times. The CDR3 region is CASKGVMTVYSNQPQHF. The CDR3 DNA reads as TGTGCCAGTAAAGGGGTTATGACGGTTTATAGCAATCAGCCCCAGCATTTT. The rearrangement uses TRBV28 and TRBJ1-5; D might be TRBD1 (5 bases). There are 17 residues in the CDR3. Per the germline V gene, CDR1 is MDHEN and CDR2 is SYDVKM. Between the trimmed V and J ends, which lost 9 bases and 0 bases, there was a span of 21 bases.

The gene calls are TRBV11-2 and TRBJ2-1; TRBD1 might be the D (6 bases). V lost 7 bases and J lost 14, with 21 bases in between. The CDR3 has 13 residues. Germline assignment: CDR1 SGHAT and CDR2 FQNNGV. The CDR3 region has the DNA TGTGCCAGCACCCCAAGCCCCACAGGGTGGAAGTTCTTC. It codes for CASTPSPTGWKFF.

The rearrangement joins TRBV23-1 to TRBJ2-4; 8 bases are shared with TRBD2. TRBV23-1 is designated an ORF whose function remains uncertain. V lost 3 bases to trimming and J lost 5 bases; unmatched junction nucleotides: 24. The CDR3 has 21 residues. The CDR3 nucleotides read TGCGCCAGCAGTCATCCGCCTTTCGGGGGGGCCGGCGGGTACGACCAAAACATTCAGTACTTC. This encodes CASSHPPFGGAGGYDQNIQYF.

The table lists this clone with a few counts. This chain joins TRBV28 and TRBJ2-7; 8 bases are shared with TRBD1. This CDR3 has 15 amino acids. Unmatched junction bases numbered 9, after V lost 5 bases and J lost 3 bases. In germline, CDR1 is MDHEN, CDR2 SYDVKM. The DNA for the CDR3 is TGTGCCAGCAGTCACCCGGACAGGGCCTTCTACGAGCAGTACTTC. Its protein is CASSHPDRAFYEQYF.

This rearrangement joins TRBV2 to TRBJ2-7; the D gene is possibly TRBD1 (6 bases). Between the trimmed V and J ends, which lost 5 bases and 2 bases, there was a span of 13 bases. The CDR3 spans 14 residues. Germline CDR1 is SNHLY and CDR2 is FYNNEI. Here the CDR3 reads CASSPSRQAYEQYF. CDR3 coding DNA: TGTGCCAGCAGTCCTTCCAGACAGGCCTACGAGCAGTACTTC. Supplemented by reference TRBV2 and TRBJ2-7, the full variable domain reads EPEVTQTPSHQVTQMGQEVILRCVPISNHLYFYWYRQILGQKVEFLVSFYNNEISEKSEIFDDQFSVERPDGSNFTLKIRSTKLEDSAMYFCASSPSRQAYEQYFGPGTRLTVT.

This clone has a handful of counts. This rearrangement joins TRBV6-5 to TRBJ2-5; 7 bases fit TRBD1. Germline CDR1 reads MNHEY; CDR2 reads SVGAGI. This CDR3 is built from 12 residues. With V trimmed by 10 bases and J by 5 bases, 7 bases remained unmatched. The CDR3 protein is CATRTGRETQYF. The DNA of the CDR3 is TGTGCCACAAGGACAGGCAGGGAGACCCAGTACTTC.

This clone was recorded a few times. The V call is TRBV25-1, the J call TRBJ1-2; no definite D call. The germline V and J ends were trimmed by 2 bases and 3 bases, with 4 bases remaining between them. The CDR3 is 12 amino acids. CDR1 and CDR2 (germline): MGHDK, SYGVNS. This CDR3 reads CASSEGHYGYTF. CDR3 bases: TGTGCCAGCAGTGAAGGGCACTATGGCTACACCTTC.

This clone turned up a few times. The V call is TRBV4-1, the J call TRBJ2-7; 8 bases match TRBD2. The germline V gene has CDR1 MGHRA and CDR2 YSYEKL. V was pared by 2 bases and J by 7 bases, with 10 bases of the junction left unmatched. The length of the CDR3 is 15 residues. The CDR3 bases are TGCGCCAGCAGCCAAATATACCAGCGGGAGCGAGAGCAGTACTTC. This sequence encodes CASSQIYQREREQYF.

This clone was counted a few times. The chain joins TRBV29-1 to TRBJ2-5, with unresolved D. V lost 4 bases and J 2 bases, leaving 11 bases between the germline ends. Germline CDR1 reads SQVTM; CDR2 reads ANQGSEA. This CDR3 spans 13 amino acids. In nucleotides, the CDR3 is TGCAGCGTTGGAATTCAGCGTCAAGAGACCCAGTACTTC. Its translation is CSVGIQRQETQYF.

This clone came up a few times. The chain carries TRBV5-1 and TRBJ2-7; 7 bases line up with TRBD1. CDR3 length equals 14 residues. J gave up 3 bases and V 4 bases, and 7 bases lay outside the gene matches. Germline-derived CDR1 and CDR2 are SGHRS and YFSETQ. CDR3 nucleotide sequence: TGCGCCAGCAGCAGAGGACAGGAGAGCTACGAGCAGTACTTC. Translation gives CASSRGQESYEQYF.

This clone was picked up a small number of times. DNA for the CDR3: TGCAGCGCGGCGGGAACGGTAGGACAGCCCCAGCATTTT. Translated, it gives CSAAGTVGQPQHF. This sequence joins TRBV29-1 and TRBJ1-5; D is undetermined. The CDR3 covers 13 residues. The germline V gene encodes CDR1 SQVTM and CDR2 ANQGSEA. Deletions cut 7 bases from V and 7 bases from J, with 17 bases between.

V gene TRBV29-1 combines with J gene TRBJ1-2; D is unclear. The CDR3 runs to 13 residues. Per germline, CDR1 SQVTM and CDR2 ANQGSEA. Trimming left V 0 bases short and J 2 bases short, with 7 bases between. The CDR3 DNA is TGCAGCGTTGAAGAAGTCCGGAACTATGGCTACACCTTC. This encodes CSVEEVRNYGYTF.

This clone was counted only a few times. This chain joins TRBV13 and TRBJ2-7, with TRBD1 matching 10 bases. CDR1 and CDR2 from the germline V gene are PRHDT and FYEKMQ (reference sequence). With 2 bases clipped from V and 6 bases from J, the junction kept 7 bases outside the gene matches. The CDR3 has 15 amino acids. The CDR3 nucleotides are TGTGCCAGCAGCTTAAACCCAGGACAGGGGGGCGAGCAGTACTTC. Its translation: CASSLNPGQGGEQYF.

This clone was seen more than once but under ten times. The chain employs TRBV4-3 and TRBJ2-4, with 7 bases matching TRBD2. CDR3 size: 13 residues. The ends lost 6 bases at V and 5 bases at J; junction bases unmatched: 4. In germline, CDR1 is LGHNA, CDR2 YSLEER. The CDR3 sequence: CASRMGGENIQYF. DNA of the CDR3: TGCGCCAGCAGAATGGGGGGGGAAAACATTCAGTACTTC.

This clone was observed a handful of times. The chain combines TRBV29-1 with TRBJ1-2, with 7 nucleotides matching TRBD1. The CDR3 has 12 amino acids. In germline, CDR1 is SQVTM, CDR2 ANQGSEA. The ends lost 6 bases at V and 7 bases at J; junction bases unmatched: 8. As DNA, the CDR3 is TGCAGCGTAGTACAAGACAGGGTTGGCTACACCTTC. This codes for CSVVQDRVGYTF.

The rearrangement joins TRBV28 to TRBJ2-7; 7 bases fit TRBD2. The CDR3 extends over 15 amino acids. V lost 3 bases, J lost 3 bases, and 8 bases stayed unmatched. Germline V gene sequence: CDR1 MDHEN, CDR2 SYDVKM. This chain's CDR3 is CASSLGGPSFYEQYF. CDR3 DNA sequence: TGTGCCAGCAGTTTGGGAGGGCCCTCCTTCTACGAGCAGTACTTC.

This clone has a handful of counts. This chain uses TRBV5-1 with TRBJ2-1; TRBD2 matches 11 bases. Germline V CDR1 and CDR2: SGHRS, YFSETQ. The ends lost 3 bases at V and 6 bases at J; junction bases unmatched: 8. CDR3 length: 16 amino acids. For the CDR3, the DNA is TGCGCCAGCAGCTCCTCACTAGCGGGGGATTTCAATGAGCAGTTCTTC. Amino acids: CASSSSLAGDFNEQFF.

The chain recombines TRBV5-4 with TRBJ2-5; D gene unclear. Trimming removed 0 bases at V and 5 bases at J, with 8 bases between. The CDR3 length is 13 residues. Germline-derived CDR1 and CDR2 are SGHNT and YYREEE (reference sequence). DNA of the CDR3: TGTGCCAGCAGCTTGGGACTTAGCGAGACCCAGTACTTC. Translating gives CASSLGLSETQYF.

In this sample, this clone turned up a few times. The J gene is TRBJ2-7, the V gene TRBV9; 10 nucleotides line up with TRBD1. This CDR3 has 14 amino acids. With V trimmed by 4 bases and J by 7 bases, 8 bases remained unmatched. Germline CDR1 SGDLS, CDR2 YYNGEE. The DNA for the CDR3 is TGTGCCAGCAGCCCCCGGGACAGGGGAATTGAGCAGTACTTC. This encodes CASSPRDRGIEQYF.

The chain has TRBV5-4 and TRBJ2-1; perhaps TRBD2 as D (6 bases). V was pared by 5 bases and J by 5 bases, with 8 bases between. This CDR3 spans 12 amino acids. Germline CDR1 is SGHNT and CDR2 is YYREEE (reference sequence). The DNA of the CDR3 is TGTGCCAGCAGGTGGGGGGACAATGAGCAGTTCTTC. It codes for CASRWGDNEQFF.